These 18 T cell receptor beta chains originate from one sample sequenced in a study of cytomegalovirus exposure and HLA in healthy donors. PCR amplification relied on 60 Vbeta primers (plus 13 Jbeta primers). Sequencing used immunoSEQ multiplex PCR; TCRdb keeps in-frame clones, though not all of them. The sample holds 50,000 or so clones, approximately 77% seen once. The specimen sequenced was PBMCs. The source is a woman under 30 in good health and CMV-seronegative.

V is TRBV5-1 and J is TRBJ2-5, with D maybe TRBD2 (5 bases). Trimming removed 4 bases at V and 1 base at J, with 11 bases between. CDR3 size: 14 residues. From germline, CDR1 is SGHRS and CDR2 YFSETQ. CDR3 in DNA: TGCGCCAGCAGCCGAGGGTCATCCCAAGAGACCCAGTACTTC. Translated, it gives CASSRGSSQETQYF. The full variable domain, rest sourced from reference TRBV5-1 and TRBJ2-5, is KAGVTQTPRYLIKTRGQQVTLSCSPISGHRSVSWYQQTPGQGLQFLFEYFSETQRNKGNFPGRFSGRQFSNSRSEMNVSTLELGDSALYLCASSRGSSQETQYFGPGTRLLVL.

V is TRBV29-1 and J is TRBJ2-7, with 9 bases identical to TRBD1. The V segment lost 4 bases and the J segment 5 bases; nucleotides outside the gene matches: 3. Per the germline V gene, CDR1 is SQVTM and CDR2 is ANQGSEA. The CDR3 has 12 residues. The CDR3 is CSVGTGDDEQYF. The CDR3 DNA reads TGCAGCGTTGGGACAGGGGACGACGAGCAGTACTTC.

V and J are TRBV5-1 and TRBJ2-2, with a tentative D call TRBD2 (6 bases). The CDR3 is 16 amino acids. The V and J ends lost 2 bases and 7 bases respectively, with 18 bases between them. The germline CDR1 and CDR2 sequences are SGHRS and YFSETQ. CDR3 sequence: CASSFPGLTIGGELFF. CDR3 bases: TGCGCCAGCAGCTTTCCGGGACTTACGATTGGCGGGGAGCTGTTTTTT.

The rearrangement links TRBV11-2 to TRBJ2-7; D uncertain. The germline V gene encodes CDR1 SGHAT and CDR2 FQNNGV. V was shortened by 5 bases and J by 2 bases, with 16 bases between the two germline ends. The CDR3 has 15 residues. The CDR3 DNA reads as TGTGCCAGCAGCCCAAAGAAGGCTGACACCTACGAGCAGTACTTC. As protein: CASSPKKADTYEQYF.

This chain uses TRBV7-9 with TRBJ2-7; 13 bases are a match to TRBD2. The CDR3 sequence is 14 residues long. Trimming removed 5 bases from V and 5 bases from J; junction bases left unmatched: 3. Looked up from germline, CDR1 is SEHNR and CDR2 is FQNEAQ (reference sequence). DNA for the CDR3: TGTGCCAGCAGCCGGACTAGCGGGAGCAACGAGCAGTACTTC. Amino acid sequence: CASSRTSGSNEQYF. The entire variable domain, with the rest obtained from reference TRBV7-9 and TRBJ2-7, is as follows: DTGVSQNPRHKITKRGQNVTFRCDPISEHNRLYWYRQTLGQGPEFLTYFQNEAQLEKSRLLSDRFSAERPKGSFSTLEIQRTEQGDSAMYLCASSRTSGSNEQYFGPGTRLTVT.

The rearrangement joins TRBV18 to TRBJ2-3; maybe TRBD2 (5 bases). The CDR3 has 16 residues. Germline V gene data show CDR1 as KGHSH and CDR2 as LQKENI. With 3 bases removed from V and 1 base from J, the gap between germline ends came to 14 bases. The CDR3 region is CASSPPGGFGTDTQYF. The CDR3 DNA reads TGTGCCAGCTCACCCCCCGGCGGGTTCGGCACAGATACGCAGTATTTT.

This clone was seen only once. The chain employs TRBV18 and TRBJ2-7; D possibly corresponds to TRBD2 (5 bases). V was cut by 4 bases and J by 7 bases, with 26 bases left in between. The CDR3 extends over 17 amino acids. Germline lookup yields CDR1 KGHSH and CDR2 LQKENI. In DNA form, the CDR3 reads TGTGCCAGCTCACTTATTGGAACTCTCACCGACTGGGAGGAGCAGTACTTC. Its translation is CASSLIGTLTDWEEQYF.

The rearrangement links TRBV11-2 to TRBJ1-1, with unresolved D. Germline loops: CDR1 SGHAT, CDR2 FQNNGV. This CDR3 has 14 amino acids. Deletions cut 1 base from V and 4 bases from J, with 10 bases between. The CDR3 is CASSLVGSGTEAFF. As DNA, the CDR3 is TGTGCCAGCAGCTTAGTCGGATCGGGCACTGAAGCTTTCTTT.

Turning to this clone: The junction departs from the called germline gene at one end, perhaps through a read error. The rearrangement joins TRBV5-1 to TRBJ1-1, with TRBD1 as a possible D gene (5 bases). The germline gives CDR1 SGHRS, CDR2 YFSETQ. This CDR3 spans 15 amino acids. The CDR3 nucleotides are TGCGCCAGCAGCCGCGGGGGTGGGGGGAACACTGAAGCTTCCTTT. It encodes CASSRGGGGNTEASF.

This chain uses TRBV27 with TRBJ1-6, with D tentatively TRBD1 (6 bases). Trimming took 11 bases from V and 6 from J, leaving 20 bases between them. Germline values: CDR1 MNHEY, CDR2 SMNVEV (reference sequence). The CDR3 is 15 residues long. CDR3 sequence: CAGNRAPSGNSPLHF. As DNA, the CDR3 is TGTGCCGGCAACAGGGCCCCAAGTGGTAATTCACCCCTCCACTTT.

CDR3 nucleotide sequence: TGTGCCAGCAGCTTAGTACGGTGGGCAAGGGGTCATTCACCCCTCCACTTT. It translates to CASSLVRWARGHSPLHF. The rearrangement uses TRBV11-2 and TRBJ1-6; D perhaps matches TRBD1 (5 bases). Trimming shortened V by 1 base and J by 8 bases, and 18 bases separated the two germline ends. This CDR3 has 17 amino acids. From germline, CDR1 is SGHAT and CDR2 FQNNGV.

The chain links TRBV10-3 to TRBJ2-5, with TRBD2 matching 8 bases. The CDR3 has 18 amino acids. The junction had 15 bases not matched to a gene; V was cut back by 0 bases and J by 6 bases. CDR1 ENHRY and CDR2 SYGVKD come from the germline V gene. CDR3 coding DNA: TGTGCCATCAGTGAGTCTGGGGGGATAGCGGGATTAGGGAAGACCCAGTACTTC. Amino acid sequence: CAISESGGIAGLGKTQYF.

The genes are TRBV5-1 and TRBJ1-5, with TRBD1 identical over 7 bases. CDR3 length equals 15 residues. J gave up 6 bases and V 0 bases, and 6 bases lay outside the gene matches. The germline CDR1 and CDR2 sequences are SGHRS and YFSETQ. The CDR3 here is CASSLETGSRQPQHF. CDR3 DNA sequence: TGCGCCAGCAGCTTGGAGACAGGGAGTCGTCAGCCCCAGCATTTT.

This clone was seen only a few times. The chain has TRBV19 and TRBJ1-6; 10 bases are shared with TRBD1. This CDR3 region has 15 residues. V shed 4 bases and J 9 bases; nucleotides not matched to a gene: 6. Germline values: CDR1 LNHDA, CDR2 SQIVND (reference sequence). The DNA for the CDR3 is TGTGCCAGTAGTACAAATGGACAGGGGGGTTCACCCCTCCACTTT. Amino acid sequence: CASSTNGQGGSPLHF.

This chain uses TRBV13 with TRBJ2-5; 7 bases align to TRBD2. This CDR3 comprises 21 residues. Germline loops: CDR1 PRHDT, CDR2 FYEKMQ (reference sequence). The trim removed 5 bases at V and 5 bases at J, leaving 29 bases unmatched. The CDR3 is CASSHRTGLGREFREGETQYF. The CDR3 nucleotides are TGTGCCAGCAGCCACCGGACGGGTTTAGGGCGGGAGTTCAGGGAAGGGGAGACCCAGTACTTC.

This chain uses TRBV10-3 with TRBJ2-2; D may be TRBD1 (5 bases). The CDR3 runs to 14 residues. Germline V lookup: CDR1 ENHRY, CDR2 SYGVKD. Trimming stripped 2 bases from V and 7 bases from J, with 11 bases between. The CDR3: CAISERPDSGELFF. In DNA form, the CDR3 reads TGTGCCATCAGTGAGCGCCCCGACAGCGGGGAGCTGTTTTTT.

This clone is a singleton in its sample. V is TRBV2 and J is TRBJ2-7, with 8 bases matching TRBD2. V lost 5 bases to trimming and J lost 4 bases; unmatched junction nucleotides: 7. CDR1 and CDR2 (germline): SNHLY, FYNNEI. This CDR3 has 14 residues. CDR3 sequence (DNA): TGTGCCAGCAGTCCCCGGGGGGGAGGGTACGAGCAGTACTTC. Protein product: CASSPRGGGYEQYF.

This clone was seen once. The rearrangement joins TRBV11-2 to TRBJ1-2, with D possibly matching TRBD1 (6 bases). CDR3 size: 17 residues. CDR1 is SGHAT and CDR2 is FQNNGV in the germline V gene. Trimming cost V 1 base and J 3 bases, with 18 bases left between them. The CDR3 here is CASSLVAQGGPDYGYTF. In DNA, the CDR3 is TGTGCCAGCAGCTTAGTGGCACAGGGTGGTCCTGACTATGGCTACACCTTC.